This TCR beta chain was recorded in a study of blood T cell repertoires in COVID-19. Study summary: The analysed material was cDNA or gDNA that came from T cells, B-cell-depleted T cells, or PBMCs.

This clone has just one count. Per the authors' pipeline: Nucleated cell counts were estimated from reference gene primer amplification. Using immunoSEQ multiplex PCR, the repertoire was profiled, and TCRdb retains in-frame clones only, with some absent. V, J and clone size are those of that table, while D and trimming were read from the DNA. The table includes more than 70,000 clones, over 75% detected once. V was cut by 3 bases and J by 6 bases, with 24 bases left in between. CDR3 length equals 18 residues. CDR1 and CDR2 from the germline V gene are LNHNV and YYDKDF (reference sequence). The sample taken for sequencing was peripheral blood. This clonotype originated in a man aged 55 to 69 with acute or convalescent COVID-19. This chain connects TRBV15 to TRBJ1-5, with D possibly being TRBD1 (5 bases). For the CDR3, the DNA is TGTGCCACCAGCAGGGAGGATCGGGGAGGACAAGGCTTTCAGCCCCAGCATTTT. Amino acids: CATSREDRGGQGFQPQHF.